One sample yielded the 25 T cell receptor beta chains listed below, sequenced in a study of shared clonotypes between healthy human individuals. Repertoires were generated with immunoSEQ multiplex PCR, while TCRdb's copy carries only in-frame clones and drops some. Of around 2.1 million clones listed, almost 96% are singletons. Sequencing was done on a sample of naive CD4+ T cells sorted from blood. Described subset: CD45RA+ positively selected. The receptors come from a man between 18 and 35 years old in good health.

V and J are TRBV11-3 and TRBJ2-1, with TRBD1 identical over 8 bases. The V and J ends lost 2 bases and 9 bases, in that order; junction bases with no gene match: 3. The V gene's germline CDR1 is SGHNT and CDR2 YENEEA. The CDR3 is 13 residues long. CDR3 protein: CASSLRQGFEQFF. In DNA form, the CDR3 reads TGTGCCAGCAGCTTACGACAGGGGTTTGAGCAGTTCTTC.

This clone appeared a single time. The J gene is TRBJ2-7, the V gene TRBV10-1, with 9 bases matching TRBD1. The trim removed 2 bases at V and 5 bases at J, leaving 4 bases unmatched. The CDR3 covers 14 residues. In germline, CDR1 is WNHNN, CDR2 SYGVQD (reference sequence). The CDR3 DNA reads TGCGCCAGCAGTGAGGGGGACAGGGCCCACGAGCAGTACTTC. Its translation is CASSEGDRAHEQYF.

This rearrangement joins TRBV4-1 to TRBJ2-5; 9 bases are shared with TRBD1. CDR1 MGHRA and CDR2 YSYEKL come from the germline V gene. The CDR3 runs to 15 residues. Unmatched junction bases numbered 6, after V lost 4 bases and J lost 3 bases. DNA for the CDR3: TGCGCCAGCAGCCCGGACAGGGGTTTTGAAGAGACCCAGTACTTC. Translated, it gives CASSPDRGFEETQYF.

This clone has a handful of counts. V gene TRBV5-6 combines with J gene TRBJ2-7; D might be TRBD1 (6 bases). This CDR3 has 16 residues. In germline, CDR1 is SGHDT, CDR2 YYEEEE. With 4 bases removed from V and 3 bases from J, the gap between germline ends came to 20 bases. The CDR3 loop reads CASSPWGRLRDYEQYF. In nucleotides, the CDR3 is TGTGCCAGCAGCCCCTGGGGGCGACTGAGAGACTACGAGCAGTACTTC.

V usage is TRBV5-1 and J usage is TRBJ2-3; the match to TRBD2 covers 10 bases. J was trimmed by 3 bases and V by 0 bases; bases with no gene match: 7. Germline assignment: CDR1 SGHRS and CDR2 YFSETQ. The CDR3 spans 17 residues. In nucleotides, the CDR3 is TGCGCCAGCAGCTTGGCCAAACTAGCGGGGAGTACAGATACGCAGTATTTT. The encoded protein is CASSLAKLAGSTDTQYF. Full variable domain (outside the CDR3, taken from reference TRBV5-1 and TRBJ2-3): KAGVTQTPRYLIKTRGQQVTLSCSPISGHRSVSWYQQTPGQGLQFLFEYFSETQRNKGNFPGRFSGRQFSNSRSEMNVSTLELGDSALYLCASSLAKLAGSTDTQYFGPGTRLTVL.

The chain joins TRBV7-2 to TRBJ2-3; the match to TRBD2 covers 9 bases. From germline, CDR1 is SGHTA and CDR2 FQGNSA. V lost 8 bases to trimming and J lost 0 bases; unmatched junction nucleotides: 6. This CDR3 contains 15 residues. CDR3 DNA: TGTGCCAGCGGGGCGGGAGGGACTAGCACAGATACGCAGTATTTT. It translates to CASGAGGTSTDTQYF.

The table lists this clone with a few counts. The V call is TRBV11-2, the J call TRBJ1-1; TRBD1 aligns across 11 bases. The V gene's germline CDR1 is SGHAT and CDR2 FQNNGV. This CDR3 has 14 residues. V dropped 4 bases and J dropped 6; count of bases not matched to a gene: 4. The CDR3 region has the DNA TGTGCCAGCAGCTCGGACAGGGGGCGGGCTGAAGCTTTCTTT. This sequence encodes CASSSDRGRAEAFF.

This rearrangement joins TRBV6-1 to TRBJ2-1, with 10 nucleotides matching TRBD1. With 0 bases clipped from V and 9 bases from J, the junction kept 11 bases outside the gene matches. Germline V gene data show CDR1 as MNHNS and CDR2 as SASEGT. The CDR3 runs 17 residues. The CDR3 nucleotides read TGTGCCAGCAGTGAAGCGTTCCAGCAGGACAGGGGGAGTGAGCAGTTCTTC. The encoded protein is CASSEAFQQDRGSEQFF.

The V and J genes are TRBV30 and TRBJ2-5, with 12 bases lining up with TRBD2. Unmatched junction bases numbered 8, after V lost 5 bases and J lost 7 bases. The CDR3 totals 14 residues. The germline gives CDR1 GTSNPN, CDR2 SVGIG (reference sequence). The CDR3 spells CAWGASGGAWTQYF. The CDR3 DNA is TGTGCCTGGGGAGCTAGCGGGGGGGCTTGGACCCAGTACTTC. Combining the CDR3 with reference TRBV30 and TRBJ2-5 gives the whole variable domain SQTIHQWPATLVQPVGSPLSLECTVEGTSNPNLYWYRQAAGRGLQLLFYSVGIGQISSEVPQNLSASRPQDRQFILSSKKLLLSDSGFYLCAWGASGGAWTQYFGPGTRLLVL.

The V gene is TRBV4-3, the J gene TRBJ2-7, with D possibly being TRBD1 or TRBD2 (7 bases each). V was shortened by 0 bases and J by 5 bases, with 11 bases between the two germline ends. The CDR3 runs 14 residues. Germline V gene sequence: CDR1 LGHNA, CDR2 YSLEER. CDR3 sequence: CASSQDRGGHEQYF. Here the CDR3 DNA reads TGCGCCAGCAGCCAAGACAGGGGGGGCCACGAGCAGTACTTC.

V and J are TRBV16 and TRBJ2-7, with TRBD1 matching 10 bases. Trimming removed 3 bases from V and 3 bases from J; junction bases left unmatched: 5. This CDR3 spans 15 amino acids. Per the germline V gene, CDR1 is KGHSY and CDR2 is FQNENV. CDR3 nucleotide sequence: TGTGCCAGCAGCCAGGGGACAGGGGCGGTCTACGAGCAGTACTTC. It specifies CASSQGTGAVYEQYF.

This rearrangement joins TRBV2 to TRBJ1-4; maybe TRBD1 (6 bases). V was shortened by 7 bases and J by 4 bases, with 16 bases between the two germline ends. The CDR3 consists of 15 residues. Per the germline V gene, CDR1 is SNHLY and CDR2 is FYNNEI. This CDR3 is CASTDEQGVNEKLFF. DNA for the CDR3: TGTGCCAGCACCGATGAACAGGGCGTTAATGAAAAACTGTTTTTT.

CDR3 protein: CASSIRPGPQTNEQYF. CDR3 bases: TGTGCCAGCAGCATACGACCGGGGCCGCAAACTAACGAGCAGTACTTC. The J gene is TRBJ2-7, the V gene TRBV11-2; TRBD1 or TRBD2 may be the D gene (5 bases each). Germline V gene sequence: CDR1 SGHAT, CDR2 FQNNGV. Between the trimmed V and J ends, which lost 5 bases and 5 bases, there was a span of 22 bases. CDR3 size: 16 residues.

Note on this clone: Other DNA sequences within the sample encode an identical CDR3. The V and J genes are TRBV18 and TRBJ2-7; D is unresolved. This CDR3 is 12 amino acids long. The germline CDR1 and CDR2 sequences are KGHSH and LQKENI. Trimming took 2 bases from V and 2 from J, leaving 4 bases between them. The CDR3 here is CASSPGTYEQYF. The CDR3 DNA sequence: TGTGCCAGCTCACCAGGCACCTACGAGCAGTACTTC. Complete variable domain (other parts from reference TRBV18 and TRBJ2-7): NAGVMQNPRHLVRRRGQEARLRCSPMKGHSHVYWYRQLPEEGLKFMVYLQKENIIDESGMPKERFSAEFPKEGPSILRIQQVVRGDSAAYFCASSPGTYEQYFGPGTRLTVT.

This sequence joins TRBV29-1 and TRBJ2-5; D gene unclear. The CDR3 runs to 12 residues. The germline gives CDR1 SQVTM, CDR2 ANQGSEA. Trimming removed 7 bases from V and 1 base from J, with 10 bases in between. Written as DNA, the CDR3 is TGCAGCGCGGCCAGAGCCCAAGAGACCCAGTACTTC. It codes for CSAARAQETQYF.

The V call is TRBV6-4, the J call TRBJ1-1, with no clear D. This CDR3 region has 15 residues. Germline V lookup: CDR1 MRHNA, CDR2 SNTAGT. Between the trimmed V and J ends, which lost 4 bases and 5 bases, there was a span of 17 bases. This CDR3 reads CASSGVGLGYTEAFF. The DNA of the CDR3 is TGTGCCAGCAGTGGGGTTGGTTTGGGTTATACTGAAGCTTTCTTT.

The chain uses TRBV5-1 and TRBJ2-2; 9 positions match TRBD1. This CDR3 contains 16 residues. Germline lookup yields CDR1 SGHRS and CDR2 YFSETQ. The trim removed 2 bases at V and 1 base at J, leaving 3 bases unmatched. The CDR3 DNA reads TGCGCCAGCAGCTTCTCGGGACAGGGGAACACCGGGGAGCTGTTTTTT. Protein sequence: CASSFSGQGNTGELFF.

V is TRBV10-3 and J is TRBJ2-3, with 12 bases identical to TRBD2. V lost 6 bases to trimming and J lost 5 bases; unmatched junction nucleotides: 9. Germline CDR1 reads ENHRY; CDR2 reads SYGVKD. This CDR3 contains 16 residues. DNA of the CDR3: TGTGCCATCAGCGCACTAGCGGGGGGCATTAAAGATACGCAGTATTTT. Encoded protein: CAISALAGGIKDTQYF.

CDR3 nucleotide sequence: TGCGCCAGCAGCCAACTACGGTCGACTAATGAAAAACTGTTTTTT. Amino acid sequence: CASSQLRSTNEKLFF. The chain uses TRBV4-1 and TRBJ1-4; D is uncertain. Trimming took off 2 bases at V and 2 bases at J, with 9 bases between the two ends. The CDR3 has 15 amino acids. The germline V gene has CDR1 MGHRA and CDR2 YSYEKL.

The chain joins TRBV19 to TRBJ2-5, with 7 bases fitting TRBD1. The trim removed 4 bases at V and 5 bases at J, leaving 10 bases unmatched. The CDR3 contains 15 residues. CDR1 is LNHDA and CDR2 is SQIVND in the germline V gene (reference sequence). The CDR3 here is CASSTRQGSSETQYF. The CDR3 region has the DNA TGTGCCAGTAGTACCCGACAGGGAAGTTCGGAGACCCAGTACTTC. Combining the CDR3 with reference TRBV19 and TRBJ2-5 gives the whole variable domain DGGITQSPKYLFRKEGQNVTLSCEQNLNHDAMYWYRQDPGQGLRLIYYSQIVNDFQKGDIAEGYSVSREKKESFPLTVTSAQKNPTAFYLCASSTRQGSSETQYFGPGTRLLVL.

As DNA, the CDR3 is TGTGCCCTAGGCAGACTTGGCGAGACCCAGTACTTC. It is translated as CALGRLGETQYF. The chain joins TRBV2 to TRBJ2-5; D ambiguous. The CDR3 has 12 residues. Trimming stripped 11 bases from V and 5 bases from J, with 15 bases between. Germline V gives CDR1 SNHLY, CDR2 FYNNEI.

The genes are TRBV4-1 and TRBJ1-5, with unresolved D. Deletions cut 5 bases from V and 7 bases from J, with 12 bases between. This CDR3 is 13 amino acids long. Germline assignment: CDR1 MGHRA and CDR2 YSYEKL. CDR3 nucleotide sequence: TGCGCCAGCAGCTTCGAAATCGGCCAGCCCCAGCATTTT. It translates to CASSFEIGQPQHF.

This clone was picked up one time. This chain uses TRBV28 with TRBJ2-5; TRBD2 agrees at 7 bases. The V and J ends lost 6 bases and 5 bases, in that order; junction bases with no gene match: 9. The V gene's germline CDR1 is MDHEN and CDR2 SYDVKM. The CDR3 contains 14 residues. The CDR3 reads CASRNWGGNETQYF. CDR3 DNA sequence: TGTGCCAGCAGGAACTGGGGGGGGAACGAGACCCAGTACTTC.

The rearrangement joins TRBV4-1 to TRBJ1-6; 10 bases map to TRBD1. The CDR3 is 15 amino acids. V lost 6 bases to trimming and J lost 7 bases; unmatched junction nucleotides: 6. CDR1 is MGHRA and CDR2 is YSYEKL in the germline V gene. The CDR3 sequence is CASRKGQGMNSPLHF. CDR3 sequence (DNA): TGCGCCAGCAGGAAGGGACAGGGGATGAATTCACCCCTCCACTTT.

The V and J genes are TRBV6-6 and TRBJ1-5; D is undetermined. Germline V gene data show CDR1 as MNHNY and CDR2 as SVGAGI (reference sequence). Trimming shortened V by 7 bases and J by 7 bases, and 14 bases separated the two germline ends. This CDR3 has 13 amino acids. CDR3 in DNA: TGTGCCAGCACCCTTGGAAGGGAACAGCCCCAGCATTTT. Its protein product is CASTLGREQPQHF.